A single sample is the source of the 21 T cell receptor beta chains below, sequenced in a study of blood T cell repertoires in COVID-19. TCRdb's table, derived via immunoSEQ multiplex PCR, lists solely in-frame clones and lacks some. This table has about 180,000 clones, 75% to 85% appearing once. The source material was peripheral blood. These receptors all come from a human donor in a cohort sampled during active COVID-19.

The gene calls are TRBV7-3 and TRBJ2-7; TRBD1 aligns across 9 bases. CDR3 length: 15 residues. With 2 bases clipped from V and 1 base from J, the junction kept 3 bases outside the gene matches. The germline V gene encodes CDR1 SGHTA and CDR2 FQGTGA. The CDR3 DNA reads TGTGCCAGCAGCTTAGATGGGACAGGGTCCTACGAGCAGTACTTC. Translated, it gives CASSLDGTGSYEQYF.

Here the CDR3 reads CASGRGNTEAFF. CDR3 bases: TGTGCCAGCGGAAGGGGGAACACTGAAGCTTTCTTT. The gene calls are TRBV3-1 (or the pseudogene TRBV3-2) and TRBJ1-1; TRBD1 is a possible D gene (5 bases). CDR3 size: 12 residues. The ends were cut back, 8 bases at V and 1 base at J, with 8 bases in the middle. Per the germline V gene, CDR1 is LGHDT and CDR2 is YNNKEL (reference sequence).

The sample holds one count of this clone. The CDR3 bases are TGTGCCAGCAGCCAAGACCGGGGTCAGGTCTACGAGCAGTACTTC. Its translation: CASSQDRGQVYEQYF. The rearrangement links TRBV4-2 to TRBJ2-7; TRBD2 might be the D (5 bases). CDR1 is LGHNA and CDR2 is YNFKEQ in the germline V gene. This CDR3 has 15 residues. V lost 0 bases to trimming and J lost 3 bases, with 12 bases between them.

The chain couples TRBV7-3 to TRBJ2-7, with TRBD1 matching over 8 bases. Germline trimming cut 5 bases from V and 6 bases from J; bases unmatched to any gene: 3. This CDR3 spans 12 amino acids. CDR1 and CDR2 from the germline V gene are SGHTA and FQGTGA. Here the CDR3 reads CASSLTGVEQYF. For the CDR3, the DNA is TGTGCCAGCAGCCTGACAGGGGTCGAGCAGTACTTC.

The chain links TRBV5-4 to TRBJ2-5, with 7 positions matching TRBD2. Per germline, CDR1 SGHNT and CDR2 YYREEE (reference sequence). The CDR3 contains 14 residues. V gave up 0 bases and J gave up 5 bases; unmatched junction bases: 4. The CDR3 protein is CASSLDRRGETQYF. In DNA, the CDR3 is TGTGCCAGCAGCTTGGATCGGCGGGGGGAGACCCAGTACTTC.

There are a few counts of this clone. V is TRBV5-1 and J is TRBJ1-6, with 8 nucleotides matching TRBD1. The CDR3 runs to 15 residues. V was pared by 1 base and J by 7 bases, with 4 bases of the junction left unmatched. Germline CDR1 is SGHRS and CDR2 is YFSETQ. As DNA, the CDR3 is TGCGCCAGCAGCTTGTTCGGGACAGGCAATTCACCCCTCCACTTT. It translates to CASSLFGTGNSPLHF.

This chain joins TRBV7-8 and TRBJ1-1, with no clear D. Germline V gives CDR1 SGHVS, CDR2 FQNEAQ. V lost 1 base and J 1 base, leaving 7 bases between the germline ends. There are 14 residues in the CDR3. In DNA form, the CDR3 reads TGTGCCAGCAGCTTAGTCCCAGGGAACACTGAAGCTTTCTTT. This translates into CASSLVPGNTEAFF.

This clone has only one observation. This chain links TRBV20-1 with TRBJ2-5; TRBD1 agrees at 8 bases. The J call could be wrong; TRBJ2-7 is a better fit for the DNA end. CDR1 and CDR2 from the germline V gene are DFQATT and SNEGSKA (reference sequence). The CDR3 is made up of 14 amino acids. The chain's CDR3 is CSASNWDRLYEQYF. The DNA for the CDR3 is TGCAGTGCTAGTAATTGGGACAGGCTGTACGAGCAGTACTTC.

This chain connects TRBV25-1 to TRBJ2-1, with 7 positions matching TRBD1. V lost 5 bases and J lost 10; bases outside the gene matches: 8. The germline V gene has CDR1 MGHDK and CDR2 SYGVNS. The CDR3 has 13 amino acids. This CDR3 reads CASSPEPGGEQFF. The CDR3 coding sequence is TGTGCCAGCAGTCCTGAACCAGGGGGAGAGCAGTTCTTC.

The chain joins TRBV6-5 to TRBJ1-1; D is undetermined. The germline V gene has CDR1 MNHEY and CDR2 SVGAGI. The CDR3 has 13 amino acids. Trimming left V 7 bases short and J 4 bases short, with 13 bases between. The CDR3 reads CASMEGGVTEAFF. CDR3 in DNA: TGTGCCAGCATGGAGGGAGGTGTCACTGAAGCTTTCTTT.

This clone appeared a single time. The chain couples TRBV7-9 to TRBJ2-2; TRBD2 aligns across 8 bases. CDR1 is SEHNR, CDR2 FQNEAQ, per germline (reference sequence). J lost 3 bases, V lost 2 bases, and 2 bases had no gene match. The CDR3 contains 15 residues. For the CDR3, the DNA is TGTGCCAGCAGCTTAACTAGCGGAGACACCGGGGAGCTGTTTTTT. It codes for CASSLTSGDTGELFF.

This rearrangement joins TRBV7-8 to TRBJ2-5; 8 bases fit TRBD1. J was trimmed by 0 bases and V by 5 bases; bases with no gene match: 5. The CDR3 length is 15 residues. Germline CDR1 and CDR2: SGHVS and FQNEAQ. The CDR3 nucleotides are TGTGCCAGCAGCAGGTGGACAGGGAACCAAGAGACCCAGTACTTC. Amino acid sequence: CASSRWTGNQETQYF.

The gene calls are TRBV6-2 or TRBV6-3 and TRBJ2-7, with TRBD1 identical over 9 bases. Germline V gene lookup returns CDR1 MNHEY and CDR2 SVGEGT. After removal of 2 bases from V and 6 bases from J, the junction contained 2 bases not matched to a gene. The CDR3 covers 13 residues. The CDR3 nucleotides are TGTGCCAGCAGTTACCACAGGGGGCTCGAGCAGTACTTC. It codes for CASSYHRGLEQYF.

J is TRBJ1-2 and V is TRBV20-1, with 8 positions matching TRBD1. This CDR3 is 15 amino acids long. Unmatched junction bases numbered 8, after V lost 3 bases and J lost 2 bases. Germline CDR1 and CDR2: DFQATT and SNEGSKA (reference sequence). The chain's CDR3 is CSASGDRGPNYGYTF. DNA for the CDR3: TGCAGTGCTAGTGGCGACAGGGGACCCAACTATGGCTACACCTTC.

This sequence joins TRBV4-3 and TRBJ1-3, with TRBD1 matching 10 bases. CDR3 length equals 16 residues. Germline trimming cut 0 bases from V and 8 bases from J; bases unmatched to any gene: 7. Germline CDR1 reads LGHNA; CDR2 reads YSLEER. For the CDR3, the DNA is TGCGCCAGCAGCCAAGAGGGAGACAGGGGGCCAGACACCATATATTTT. This gives the protein CASSQEGDRGPDTIYF.

The chain is built from TRBV18 and TRBJ2-5, with 8 bases identical to TRBD2. The germline V gene has CDR1 KGHSH and CDR2 LQKENI. V was clipped by 3 bases and J by 1 base; unmatched bases: 7. The CDR3 loop spans 16 amino acids. The CDR3 DNA sequence: TGTGCCAGCTCACCCAAGGCTAGCGGGTCCCAAGAGACCCAGTACTTC. Translation: CASSPKASGSQETQYF.

The rearrangement joins TRBV6-6 to TRBJ1-2; D not certain. CDR1 MNHNY and CDR2 SVGAGI come from the germline V gene (reference sequence). There are 11 residues in the CDR3. V lost 4 bases and J 5 bases, leaving 5 bases between the germline ends. For the CDR3, the DNA is TGTGCCAGCAGTTCCGGGTATGGCTACACCTTC. This gives the protein CASSSGYGYTF.

This chain links TRBV19 with TRBJ1-3, with TRBD1 matching 10 bases. This CDR3 region has 19 residues. Germline assignment: CDR1 LNHDA and CDR2 SQIVND (reference sequence). Trimming took 5 bases from V and 3 from J; bases not matched to a gene: 16. The CDR3 nucleotides are TGTGCCAGTAGTCCGCGGACAGGGGGAATCTTAGAACTTGGAAACACCATATATTTT. It encodes CASSPRTGGILELGNTIYF.

The table lists this clone with a count of one. The chain recombines TRBV6-5 with TRBJ2-7; D ambiguous. V lost 4 bases and J lost 6, with 10 bases in between. CDR3 length: 12 residues. In germline, CDR1 is MNHEY, CDR2 SVGAGI. The CDR3 protein is CASSLPSGEQYF. Here the CDR3 DNA reads TGTGCCAGCAGTTTGCCCTCGGGCGAGCAGTACTTC.

The genes are TRBV6-4 and TRBJ2-6; the D gene is possibly TRBD1 (5 bases). The V end was cut by 3 bases, the J end by 3 bases, with 9 bases between. The germline V gene has CDR1 MRHNA and CDR2 SNTAGT. This CDR3 comprises 15 residues. Written as DNA, the CDR3 is TGTGCCAGCAGTGAGGAAGGGGATGGGGCCAACGTCCTGACTTTC. This sequence encodes CASSEEGDGANVLTF.

This chain uses TRBV6-2 or TRBV6-3 with TRBJ2-7, with 7 bases lining up with TRBD2. The ends lost 2 bases at V and 4 bases at J; junction bases unmatched: 5. In germline, CDR1 is MNHEY, CDR2 SVGEGT. The CDR3 is 14 residues long. CDR3 loop: CASSYEASGYEQYF. In DNA, the CDR3 is TGTGCCAGCAGTTACGAAGCTAGCGGTTACGAGCAGTACTTC.